Listed below are T cell receptor beta chains from one sample, sequenced in a study of Ad26.COV2.S vaccination and SARS-CoV-2 variants. Data came from immunoSEQ multiplex PCR; TCRdb stores just in-frame clones and leaves some out. Among under 550,000 clones listed, roughly 90% were seen once. The source material was peripheral blood, sampled in a trial of Ad26.COV2.S vaccine versus placebo. The receptors were gathered from a person between 18 and 65 years old who received the Ad26.COV2.S COVID-19 vaccine or a placebo. CDR3s include the opening cysteine and the closing phenylalanine or tryptophan. The D gene is left open where the match is weak. Expanded clones are given a class, and other clones once, few, many or no size at all.

d_call,clone_size,v_call,j_call,cdr3_aa,cdr3_nt
-,-,TRBV28,TRBJ1-3,CASSFQGQLSGNTIYF,TGTGCCAGCAGTTTCCAGGGACAACTCTCTGGAAACACCATATATTTT
-,-,TRBV30,TRBJ1-5,CAWSVKIGYTNQPQHF,TGTGCCTGGAGTGTAAAGATCGGGTACACTAATCAGCCCCAGCATTTT
TRBD1,-,TRBV11-3,TRBJ1-1,CASSLDLLRDREGNTEAFF,TGTGCCAGCAGCTTAGACTTACTCCGGGACAGGGAGGGGAACACTGAAGCTTTCTTT
TRBD1,-,TRBV27,TRBJ1-2,CASSFDRVGYTF,TGTGCCAGCAGTTTCGACAGGGTCGGCTACACCTTC
-,-,TRBV5-1,TRBJ2-7,CASSLDRRSYEQYF,TGCGCCAGCAGCTTGGACAGGCGTTCCTACGAGCAGTACTTC
TRBD1,-,TRBV6-1,TRBJ2-7,CASSENWTGEYEQYF,TGTGCCAGCAGTGAAAATTGGACAGGGGAATACGAGCAGTACTTC
TRBD2,-,TRBV28,TRBJ2-1,CASSSSSGGYNEQFF,TGTGCCAGCAGTTCGTCTAGCGGGGGGTACAATGAGCAGTTCTTC
-,-,TRBV5-1,TRBJ1-1,CASSSTGHSNTEAFF,TGCGCCAGCAGCTCCACGGGACACTCGAACACTGAAGCTTTCTTT
-,-,TRBV5-6,TRBJ2-7,CASSLVAASYEQYF,TGTGCCAGCAGCTTGGTGGCAGCCTCCTACGAGCAGTACTTC
-,few,TRBV6-4,TRBJ2-1,CASSEGEYNEQFF,TGTGCCAGCAGTGAAGGGGAGTACAATGAGCAGTTCTTC
TRBD2,-,TRBV4-2,TRBJ2-1,CASSQTSGDYNEQFF,TGTGCCAGCAGCCAAACTAGCGGGGATTACAATGAGCAGTTCTTC
TRBD1,-,TRBV25-1,TRBJ2-2,CASSDRVGTGELFF,TGTGCCAGCAGCGACAGGGTGGGCACCGGGGAGCTGTTTTTT
-,-,TRBV5-8,TRBJ2-7,CASIHVGTSYEQYF,TGTGCCAGCATCCATGTGGGGACCTCCTACGAGCAGTACTTC
-,-,TRBV13,TRBJ1-1,CASSPGRGVRRMNTEAFF,TGTGCCAGCAGCCCGGGTCGGGGGGTCAGGAGGATGAACACTGAAGCTTTCTTT
-,-,TRBV5-6,TRBJ1-5,CASSLPGQPQHF,TGTGCCAGCAGCCTCCCGGGGCAGCCCCAGCATTTT
TRBD1,-,TRBV18,TRBJ1-4,CASSPGGTGDEKLFF,TGTGCCAGCTCACCAGGTGGGACAGGGGATGAAAAACTGTTTTTT
-,-,TRBV7-8,TRBJ2-5,CASSLSSLQGRGETQYF,TGTGCCAGCAGCTTATCATCACTACAGGGGAGGGGAGAGACCCAGTACTTC
TRBD1,-,TRBV24-1,TRBJ2-2,CATSDGGTGGTGELFF,TGTGCCACCAGTGATGGCGGGACAGGGGGAACCGGGGAGCTGTTTTTT
-,-,TRBV4-1,TRBJ2-1,CASSQARRGREQFF,TGCGCCAGCAGCCAAGCCCGCCGGGGGCGAGAGCAGTTCTTC
-,once,TRBV4-1,TRBJ2-5,CASSQAETQYF,TGCGCCAGCAGCCAAGCAGAGACCCAGTACTTC
TRBD1,-,TRBV10-1,TRBJ2-7,CASSENDRGPYEQYF,TGCGCCAGCAGTGAGAACGACAGGGGTCCCTACGAGCAGTACTTC
-,once,TRBV5-5,TRBJ2-2,CASSTGRSNTGELFF,TGTGCCAGCAGCACAGGACGGTCAAACACCGGGGAGCTGTTTTTT
TRBD1,-,TRBV14,TRBJ1-4,CASSPQGFEKLFF,TGTGCCAGCAGCCCACAGGGGTTTGAAAAACTGTTTTTT
-,once,TRBV7-9,TRBJ1-1,CASSLGSGTPNTEAFF,TGTGCCAGCAGCTTGGGGTCCGGGACACCGAACACTGAAGCTTTCTTT
-,-,TRBV3-1/TRBV3-2,TRBJ2-2,CASSLGTITGELFF,TGTGCCAGCAGCCTTGGGACCATTACCGGGGAGCTGTTTTTT